A selection of T cell receptor beta chains follows, all from one sample in a study of T cells in Graves' hyperthyroidism and ophthalmopathy. TCRdb itself ran the multiplex PCR reads through MiXCR, one entry per CDR3 protein. The table lists under 250,000 distinct CDR3 sequences, about 24% of them singletons, with about a third in the top ten. The sequenced sample was blood. All receptors come from a woman aged 40 to 50 with Graves' ophthalmopathy. CDR3s include the opening cysteine and the closing phenylalanine or tryptophan. D genes are given only for firm matches. Only part of the rows carry a size: once, few, many, or a class if the clone is expanded.

clone_size,v_call,d_call,j_call,cdr3_nt,cdr3_aa
many,TRBV6-1,-,TRBJ1-1,TGTGCCAGCAGTGTTACGTACATGAACACTGAAGCTTTCTTT,CASSVTYMNTEAFF
-,TRBV28,-,TRBJ1-2,TGTGCCAGCAGTTCGGGGGCACCTAACTATGGCTACACCTTC,CASSSGAPNYGYTF
many,TRBV9,-,TRBJ2-2,TGTGCCAGCAGCGTAGACGAACTACCCCTCGTGGGGGAGCTGTTTTTT,CASSVDELPLVGELFF
many,TRBV7-9,-,TRBJ1-5,TGTGCCAGCAGCTCACCAGGGGACAATCAGCCCCAGCATTTT,CASSSPGDNQPQHF
many,TRBV14,-,TRBJ2-7,TGTGCCAGCAGACAGGACGGCTCCTACGAGCAGTACTTC,CASRQDGSYEQYF
many,TRBV28,TRBD1,TRBJ1-5,TGTGCCAGCAGTCCAGGGGGAATGGGCAATCAGCCCCAGCATTTT,CASSPGGMGNQPQHF
-,TRBV28,TRBD1,TRBJ1-5,TGTGCCAGCAGTCCCGGGACAGGGGAAAACAATCAGCCCCAGCATTTT,CASSPGTGENNQPQHF
many,TRBV4-1,TRBD1,TRBJ1-3,TGCGCCAGCAGCTTCTCCCCTACAGGGGGCAGAAACACCATATATTTT,CASSFSPTGGRNTIYF
many,TRBV28,-,TRBJ1-5,TGTGCCAGCAGTTTATCCCACCGCCAGCCCCAGCATTTT,CASSLSHRQPQHF
many,TRBV30,-,TRBJ1-6,TGTGCCTGGAGTGTGGAGGAGGCACCCCTCCACTTT,CAWSVEEAPLHF
many,TRBV5-1,-,TRBJ2-5,TGCGCCAGCAGCTCGAGGGCCACGGAGCAAGAGACCCAGTACTTC,CASSSRATEQETQYF
many,TRBV6-1,-,TRBJ1-5,TGTGCCAGCAGTGAATTCTTAGGGAATAGCAATCAGCCCCAGCATTTT,CASSEFLGNSNQPQHF
many,TRBV19,-,TRBJ1-1,TGTGCCAGTAGTATTGGGGGGACATCGAACACTGAAGCTTTCTTT,CASSIGGTSNTEAFF
many,TRBV7-2,-,TRBJ2-7,TGTGCCAGCAGCTTAGCGCTGGGAACCAACCCCTACGAGCAGTACTTC,CASSLALGTNPYEQYF
many,TRBV27,TRBD2,TRBJ2-5,TGTGCCAGCAGGCCTCAAGGGGAGGGAGAGGTAGTAGAGACCCAGTACTTC,CASRPQGEGEVVETQYF
-,TRBV2,-,TRBJ2-7,TGTGCCAGCAGTGAAATTAGGTACGAGCAGTACTTC,CASSEIRYEQYF
-,TRBV11-2,-,TRBJ1-5,TGTGCCAGCAGCCCACCGGCGACAGTATATAGCAATCAGCCCCAGCGTTTT,CASSPPATVYSNQPQRF